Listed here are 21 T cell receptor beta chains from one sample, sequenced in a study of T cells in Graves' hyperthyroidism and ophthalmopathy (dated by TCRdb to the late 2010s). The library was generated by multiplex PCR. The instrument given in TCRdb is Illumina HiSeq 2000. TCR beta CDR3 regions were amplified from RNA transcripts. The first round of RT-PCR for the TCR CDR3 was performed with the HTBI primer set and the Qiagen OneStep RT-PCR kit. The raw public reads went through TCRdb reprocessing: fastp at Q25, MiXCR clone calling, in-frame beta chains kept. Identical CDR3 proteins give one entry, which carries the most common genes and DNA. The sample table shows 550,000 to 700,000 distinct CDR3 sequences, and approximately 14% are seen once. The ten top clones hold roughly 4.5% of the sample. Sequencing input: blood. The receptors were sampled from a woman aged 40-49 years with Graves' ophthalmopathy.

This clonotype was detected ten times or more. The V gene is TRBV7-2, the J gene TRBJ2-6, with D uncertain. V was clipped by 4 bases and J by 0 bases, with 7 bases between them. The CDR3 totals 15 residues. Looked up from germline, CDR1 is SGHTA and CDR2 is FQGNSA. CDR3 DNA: TGTGCCAGCAGCTCATCAACCTCTGGGGCCAACGTCCTGACTTTC. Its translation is CASSSSTSGANVLTF.

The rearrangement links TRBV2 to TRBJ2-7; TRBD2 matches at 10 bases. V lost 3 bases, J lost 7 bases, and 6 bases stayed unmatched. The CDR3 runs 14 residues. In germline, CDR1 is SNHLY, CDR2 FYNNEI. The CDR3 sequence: CASSDPSGSFEQYF. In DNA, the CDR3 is TGTGCCAGCAGTGACCCTAGCGGGAGCTTTGAGCAGTACTTC.

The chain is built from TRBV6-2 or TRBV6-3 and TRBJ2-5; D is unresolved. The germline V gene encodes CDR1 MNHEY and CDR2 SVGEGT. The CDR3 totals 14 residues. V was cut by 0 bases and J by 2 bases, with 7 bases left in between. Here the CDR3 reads CASSYSSVQETQYF. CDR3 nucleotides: TGTGCCAGCAGTTACTCTTCCGTTCAAGAGACCCAGTACTTC.

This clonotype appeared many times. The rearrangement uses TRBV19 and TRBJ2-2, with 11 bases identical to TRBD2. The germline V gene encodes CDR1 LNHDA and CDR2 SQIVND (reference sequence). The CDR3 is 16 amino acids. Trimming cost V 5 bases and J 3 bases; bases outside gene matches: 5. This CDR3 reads CASSPDSGRDTGELFF. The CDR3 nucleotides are TGTGCCAGTAGTCCCGATAGCGGGAGGGACACCGGGGAGCTGTTTTTT.

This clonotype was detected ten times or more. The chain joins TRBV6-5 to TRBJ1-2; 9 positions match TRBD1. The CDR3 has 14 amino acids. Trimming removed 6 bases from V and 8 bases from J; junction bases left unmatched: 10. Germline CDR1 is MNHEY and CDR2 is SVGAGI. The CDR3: CASRPPGTGTGYTF. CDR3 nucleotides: TGTGCCAGCAGACCTCCCGGGACAGGGACCGGCTACACCTTC.

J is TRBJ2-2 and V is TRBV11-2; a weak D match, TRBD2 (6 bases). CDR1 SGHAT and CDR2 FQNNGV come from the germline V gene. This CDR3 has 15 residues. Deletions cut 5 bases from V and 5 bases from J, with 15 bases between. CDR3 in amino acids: CASSSLEGRTGELFF. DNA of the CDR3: TGTGCCAGCAGCAGCCTGGAGGGTCGTACCGGGGAGCTGTTTTTT.

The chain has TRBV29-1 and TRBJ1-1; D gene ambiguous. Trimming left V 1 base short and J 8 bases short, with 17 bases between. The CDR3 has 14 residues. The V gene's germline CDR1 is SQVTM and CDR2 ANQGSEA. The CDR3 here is CSVEGTPGLPEAFF. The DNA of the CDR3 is TGCAGCGTTGAAGGCACGCCGGGTTTACCCGAAGCTTTCTTT.

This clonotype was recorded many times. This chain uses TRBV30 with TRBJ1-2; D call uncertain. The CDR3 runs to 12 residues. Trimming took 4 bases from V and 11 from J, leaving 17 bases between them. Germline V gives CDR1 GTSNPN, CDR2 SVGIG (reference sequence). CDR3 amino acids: CAWITPGSVYTF. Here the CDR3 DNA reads TGTGCCTGGATAACCCCCGGAAGCGTATACACCTTC.

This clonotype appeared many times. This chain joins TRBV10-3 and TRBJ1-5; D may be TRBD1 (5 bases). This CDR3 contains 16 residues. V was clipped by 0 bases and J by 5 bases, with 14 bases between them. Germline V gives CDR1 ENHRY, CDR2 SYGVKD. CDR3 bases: TGTGCCATCAGTGAGTCGAATAGGGGAGGAGATCAGCCCCAGCATTTT. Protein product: CAISESNRGGDQPQHF.

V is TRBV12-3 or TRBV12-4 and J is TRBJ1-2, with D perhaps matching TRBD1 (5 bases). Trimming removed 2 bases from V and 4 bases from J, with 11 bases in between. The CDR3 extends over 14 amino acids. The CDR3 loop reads CASSLSGASYGYTF. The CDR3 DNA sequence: TGTGCCAGCAGTTTATCCGGGGCAAGCTATGGCTACACCTTC.

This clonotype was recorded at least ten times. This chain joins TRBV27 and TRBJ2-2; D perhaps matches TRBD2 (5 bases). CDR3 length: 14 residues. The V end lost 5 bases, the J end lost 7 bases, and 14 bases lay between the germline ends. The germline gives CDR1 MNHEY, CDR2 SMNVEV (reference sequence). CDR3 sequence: CASSLAGGSGELFF. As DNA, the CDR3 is TGTGCCAGCAGTCTCGCCGGAGGCAGCGGGGAGCTGTTTTTT.

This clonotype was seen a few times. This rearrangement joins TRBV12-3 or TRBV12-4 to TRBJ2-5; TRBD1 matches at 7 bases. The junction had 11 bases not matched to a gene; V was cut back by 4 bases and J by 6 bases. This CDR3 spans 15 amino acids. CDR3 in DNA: TGTGCCAGCAGTTGGACAGGAAGTAGTTTTAAGACCCAGTACTTC. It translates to CASSWTGSSFKTQYF.

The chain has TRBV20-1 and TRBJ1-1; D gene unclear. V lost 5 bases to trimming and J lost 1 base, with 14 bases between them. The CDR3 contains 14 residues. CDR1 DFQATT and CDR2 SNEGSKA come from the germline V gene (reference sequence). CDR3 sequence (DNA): TGCAGTGCTGCCGGGCTGATACAGAACACTGAAGCTTTCTTT. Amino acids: CSAAGLIQNTEAFF.

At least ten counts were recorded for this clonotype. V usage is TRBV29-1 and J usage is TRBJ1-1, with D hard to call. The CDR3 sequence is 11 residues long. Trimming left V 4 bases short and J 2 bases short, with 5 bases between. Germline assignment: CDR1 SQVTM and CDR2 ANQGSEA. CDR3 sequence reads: CSVATNTEAFF. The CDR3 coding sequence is TGCAGCGTTGCAACTAACACTGAAGCTTTCTTT.

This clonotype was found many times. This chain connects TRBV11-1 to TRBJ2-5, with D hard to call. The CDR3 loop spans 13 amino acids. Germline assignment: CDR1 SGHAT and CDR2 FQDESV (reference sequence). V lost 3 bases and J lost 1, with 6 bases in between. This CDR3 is CASSFGIQETQYF. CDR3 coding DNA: TGTGCCAGCAGCTTCGGCATCCAAGAGACCCAGTACTTC.

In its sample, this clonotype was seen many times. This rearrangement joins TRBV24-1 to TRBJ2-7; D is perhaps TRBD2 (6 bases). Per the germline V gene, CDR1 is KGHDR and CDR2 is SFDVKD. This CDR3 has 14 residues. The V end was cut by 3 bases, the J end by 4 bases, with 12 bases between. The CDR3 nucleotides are TGTGCCACCAGTGATGGCACCGGGGGATACGAGCAGTACTTC. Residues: CATSDGTGGYEQYF.

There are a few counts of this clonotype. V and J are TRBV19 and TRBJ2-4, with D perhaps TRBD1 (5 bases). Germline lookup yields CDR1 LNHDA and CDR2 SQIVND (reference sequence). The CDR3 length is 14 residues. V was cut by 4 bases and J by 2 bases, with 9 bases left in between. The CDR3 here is CASSTQGSKNIQYF. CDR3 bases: TGTGCCAGTAGTACCCAGGGTTCCAAAAACATTCAGTACTTC.

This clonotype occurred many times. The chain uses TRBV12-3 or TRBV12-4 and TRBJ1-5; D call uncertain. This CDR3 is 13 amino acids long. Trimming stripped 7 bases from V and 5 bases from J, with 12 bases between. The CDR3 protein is CASTPGGDQPQHF. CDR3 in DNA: TGTGCCAGCACCCCGGGAGGAGATCAGCCCCAGCATTTT.

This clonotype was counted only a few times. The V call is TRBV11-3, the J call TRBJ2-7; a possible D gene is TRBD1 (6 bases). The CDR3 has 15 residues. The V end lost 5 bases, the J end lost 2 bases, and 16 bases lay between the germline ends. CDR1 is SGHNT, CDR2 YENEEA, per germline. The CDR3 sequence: CASSNEQGTTYEQYF. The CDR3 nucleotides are TGTGCCAGCAGCAACGAACAGGGAACAACCTACGAGCAGTACTTC.

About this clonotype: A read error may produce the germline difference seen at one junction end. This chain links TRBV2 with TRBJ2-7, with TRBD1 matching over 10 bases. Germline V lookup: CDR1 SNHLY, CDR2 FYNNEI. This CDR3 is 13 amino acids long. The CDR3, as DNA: TGTGCCAGCAGTGAGGGACAGGGGAACGAGAAGTACTTC. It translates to CASSEGQGNEKYF.

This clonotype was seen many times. In DNA form, the CDR3 reads TGCAGTGCGGGGAGAAGGAAGGGAGAGACCCAGTACTTC. It translates to CSAGRRKGETQYF. V and J are TRBV20-1 and TRBJ2-5; a possible D gene is TRBD2 (5 bases). Germline CDR1 and CDR2: DFQATT and SNEGSKA (reference sequence). Trimming shortened V by 6 bases and J by 4 bases, and 15 bases separated the two germline ends. CDR3 size: 13 residues.